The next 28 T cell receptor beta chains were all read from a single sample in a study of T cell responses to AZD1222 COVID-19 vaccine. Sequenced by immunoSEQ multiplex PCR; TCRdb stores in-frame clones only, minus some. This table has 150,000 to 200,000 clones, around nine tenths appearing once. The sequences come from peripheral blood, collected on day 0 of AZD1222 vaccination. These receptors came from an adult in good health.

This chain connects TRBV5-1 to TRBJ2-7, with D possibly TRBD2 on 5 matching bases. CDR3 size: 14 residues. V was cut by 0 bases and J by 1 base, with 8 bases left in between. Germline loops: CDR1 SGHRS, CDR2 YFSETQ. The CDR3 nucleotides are TGCGCCAGCAGCTTGGATTCGGGGTCCTACGAGCAGTACTTC. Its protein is CASSLDSGSYEQYF.

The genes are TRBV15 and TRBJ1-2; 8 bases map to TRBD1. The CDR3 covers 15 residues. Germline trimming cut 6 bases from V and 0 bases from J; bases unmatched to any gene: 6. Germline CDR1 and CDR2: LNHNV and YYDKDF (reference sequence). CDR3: CATRDGQGPNYGYTF. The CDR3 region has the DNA TGTGCCACCAGAGATGGACAGGGACCTAACTATGGCTACACCTTC.

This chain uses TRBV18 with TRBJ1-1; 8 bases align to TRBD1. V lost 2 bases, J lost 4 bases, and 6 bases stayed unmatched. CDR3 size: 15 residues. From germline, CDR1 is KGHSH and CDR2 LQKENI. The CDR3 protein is CASSPGAGGTTEAFF. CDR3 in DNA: TGTGCCAGCTCACCAGGGGCAGGGGGCACCACTGAAGCTTTCTTT.

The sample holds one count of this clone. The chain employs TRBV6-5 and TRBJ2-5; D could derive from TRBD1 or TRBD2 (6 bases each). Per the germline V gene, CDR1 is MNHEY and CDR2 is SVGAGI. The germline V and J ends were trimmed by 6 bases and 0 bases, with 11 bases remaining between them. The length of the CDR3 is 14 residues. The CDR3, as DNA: TGTGCCAGCAGGAGGGGGGCTAACCAAGAGACCCAGTACTTC. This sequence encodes CASRRGANQETQYF.

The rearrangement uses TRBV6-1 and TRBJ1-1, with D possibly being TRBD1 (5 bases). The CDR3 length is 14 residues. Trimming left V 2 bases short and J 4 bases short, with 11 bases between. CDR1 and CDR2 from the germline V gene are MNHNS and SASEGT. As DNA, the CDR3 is TGTGCCAGCAGTGAATTAAGAGGGGCCACTGAAGCTTTCTTT. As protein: CASSELRGATEAFF.

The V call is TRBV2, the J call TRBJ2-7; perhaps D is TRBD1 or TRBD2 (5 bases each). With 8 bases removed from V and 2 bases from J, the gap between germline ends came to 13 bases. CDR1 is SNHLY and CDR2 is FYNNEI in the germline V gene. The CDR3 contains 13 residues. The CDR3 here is CASGRDAPYEQYF. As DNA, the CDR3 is TGTGCCAGCGGTCGGGACGCTCCCTACGAGCAGTACTTC.

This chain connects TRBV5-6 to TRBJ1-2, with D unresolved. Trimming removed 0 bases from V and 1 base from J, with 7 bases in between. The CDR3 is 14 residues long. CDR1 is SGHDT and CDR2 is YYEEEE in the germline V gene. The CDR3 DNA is TGTGCCAGCAGCTTGGGTAACAATAACTATGGCTACACCTTC. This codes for CASSLGNNNYGYTF.

The CDR3 DNA reads as TGTGCCAGCAGCCAATATCTGGCGGGGAAGGACGGCTACACCTTC. The encoded protein is CASSQYLAGKDGYTF. The chain combines TRBV3-1 (or the pseudogene TRBV3-2) with TRBJ1-2; the D is unclear. The germline V gene has CDR1 LGHDT and CDR2 YNNKEL (reference sequence). V lost 2 bases and J lost 8, with 18 bases in between. CDR3 size: 15 residues.

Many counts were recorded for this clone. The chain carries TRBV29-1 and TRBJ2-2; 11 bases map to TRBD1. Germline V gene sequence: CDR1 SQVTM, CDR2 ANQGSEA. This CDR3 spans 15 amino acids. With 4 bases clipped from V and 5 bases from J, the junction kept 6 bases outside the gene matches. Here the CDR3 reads CSVGTGTGGTGELFF. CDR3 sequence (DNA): TGCAGCGTTGGGACGGGGACAGGGGGAACCGGGGAGCTGTTTTTT.

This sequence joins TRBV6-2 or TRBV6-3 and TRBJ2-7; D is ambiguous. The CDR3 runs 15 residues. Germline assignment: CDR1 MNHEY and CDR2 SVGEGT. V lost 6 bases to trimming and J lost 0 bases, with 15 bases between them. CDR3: CASSPGATHSYEQYF. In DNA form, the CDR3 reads TGTGCCAGCAGCCCGGGCGCTACGCACTCCTACGAGCAGTACTTC.

CDR3: CASSQDHWRGVEAFF. The CDR3 DNA sequence: TGTGCCAGCAGCCAAGACCACTGGCGGGGCGTTGAAGCTTTCTTT. The genes are TRBV14 and TRBJ1-1, with D perhaps TRBD1 (5 bases). This CDR3 is built from 15 residues. Germline assignment: CDR1 SGHDN and CDR2 FVKESK. V was clipped by 0 bases and J by 7 bases, with 15 bases between them.

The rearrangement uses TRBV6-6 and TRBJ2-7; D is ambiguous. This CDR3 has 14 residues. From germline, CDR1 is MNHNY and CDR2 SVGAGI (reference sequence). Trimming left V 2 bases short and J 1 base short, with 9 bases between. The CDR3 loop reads CASSYRRSSYEQYF. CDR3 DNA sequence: TGTGCCAGCAGTTACCGGCGCTCTTCCTACGAGCAGTACTTC.

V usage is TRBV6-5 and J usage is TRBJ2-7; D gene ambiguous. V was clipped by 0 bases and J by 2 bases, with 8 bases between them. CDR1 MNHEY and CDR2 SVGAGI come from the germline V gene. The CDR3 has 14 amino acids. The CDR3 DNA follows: TGTGCCAGCAGTTACTCGAACGGAGCCTACGAGCAGTACTTC. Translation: CASSYSNGAYEQYF.

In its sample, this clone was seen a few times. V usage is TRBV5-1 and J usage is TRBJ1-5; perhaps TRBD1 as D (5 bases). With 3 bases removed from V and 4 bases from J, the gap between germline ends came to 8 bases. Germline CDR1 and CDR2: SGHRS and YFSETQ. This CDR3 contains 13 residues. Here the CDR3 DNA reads TGCGCCAGCAGCTCAGAGGGGAATCAGCCCCAGCATTTT. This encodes CASSSEGNQPQHF.

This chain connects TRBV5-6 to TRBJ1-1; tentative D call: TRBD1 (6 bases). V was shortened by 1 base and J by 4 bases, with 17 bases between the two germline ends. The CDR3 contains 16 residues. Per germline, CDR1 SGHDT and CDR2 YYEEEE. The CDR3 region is CASSLWGRGVTTEAFF. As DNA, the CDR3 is TGTGCCAGCAGCTTGTGGGGGCGAGGGGTTACCACTGAAGCTTTCTTT. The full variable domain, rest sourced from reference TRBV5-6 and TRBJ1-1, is DAGVTQSPTHLIKTRGQQVTLRCSPKSGHDTVSWYQQALGQGPQFIFQYYEEEERQRGNFPDRFSGHQFPNYSSELNVNALLLGDSALYLCASSLWGRGVTTEAFFGQGTRLTVV.

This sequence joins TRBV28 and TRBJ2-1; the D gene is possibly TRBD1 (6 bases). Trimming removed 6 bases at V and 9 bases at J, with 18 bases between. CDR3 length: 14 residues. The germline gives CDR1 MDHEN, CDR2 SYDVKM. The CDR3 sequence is CASSGQLYRGEQFF. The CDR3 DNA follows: TGTGCCAGCAGCGGACAGCTATATCGGGGTGAGCAGTTCTTC. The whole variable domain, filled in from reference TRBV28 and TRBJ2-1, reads DVKVTQSSRYLVKRTGEKVFLECVQDMDHENMFWYRQDPGLGLRLIYFSYDVKMKEKGDIPEGYSVSREKKERFSLILESASTNQTSMYLCASSGQLYRGEQFFGPGTRLTVL.

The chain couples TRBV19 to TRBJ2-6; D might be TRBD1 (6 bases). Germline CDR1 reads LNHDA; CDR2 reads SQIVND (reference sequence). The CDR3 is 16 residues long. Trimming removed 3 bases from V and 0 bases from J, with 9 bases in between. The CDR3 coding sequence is TGTGCCAGTAGTATGGGGGCTACCTCTGGGGCCAACGTCCTGACTTTC. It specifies CASSMGATSGANVLTF.

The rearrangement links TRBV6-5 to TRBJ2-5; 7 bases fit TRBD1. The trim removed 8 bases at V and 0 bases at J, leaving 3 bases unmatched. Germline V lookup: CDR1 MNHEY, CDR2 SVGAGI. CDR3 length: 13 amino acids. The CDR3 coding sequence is TGTGCCAGCTTCAGGGGGTACCAAGAGACCCAGTACTTC. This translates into CASFRGYQETQYF.

For the CDR3, the DNA is TGCGCCAGCAGCCAAGCGAGCGGGGGGTACAATGAGCAGTTCTTC. This translates into CASSQASGGYNEQFF. This rearrangement joins TRBV4-1 to TRBJ2-1; 9 positions agree with TRBD2. The V gene's germline CDR1 is MGHRA and CDR2 YSYEKL. The CDR3 is 15 amino acids. V lost 1 base to trimming and J lost 4 bases; unmatched junction nucleotides: 2.

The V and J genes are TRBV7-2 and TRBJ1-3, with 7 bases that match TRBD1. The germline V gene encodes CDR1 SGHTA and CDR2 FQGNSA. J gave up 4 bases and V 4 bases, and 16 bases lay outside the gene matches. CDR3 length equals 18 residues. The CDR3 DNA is TGTGCCAGCAGCTCAACCCTCGGGACAGCCTCATGGGGAAACACCATATATTTT. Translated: CASSSTLGTASWGNTIYF.

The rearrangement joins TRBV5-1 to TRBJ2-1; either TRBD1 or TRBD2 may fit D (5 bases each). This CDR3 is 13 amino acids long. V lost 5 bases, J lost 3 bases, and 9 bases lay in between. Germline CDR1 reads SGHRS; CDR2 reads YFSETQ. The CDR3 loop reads CASSGGLYNEQFF. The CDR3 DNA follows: TGCGCCAGCAGTGGGGGTCTCTACAATGAGCAGTTCTTC.

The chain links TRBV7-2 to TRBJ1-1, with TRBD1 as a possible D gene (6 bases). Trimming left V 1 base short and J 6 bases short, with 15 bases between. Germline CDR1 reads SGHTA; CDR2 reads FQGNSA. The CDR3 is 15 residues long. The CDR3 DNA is TGTGCCAGCAGCTTAGTAGGACAGCAAGTCCCTGAAGCTTTCTTT. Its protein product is CASSLVGQQVPEAFF.

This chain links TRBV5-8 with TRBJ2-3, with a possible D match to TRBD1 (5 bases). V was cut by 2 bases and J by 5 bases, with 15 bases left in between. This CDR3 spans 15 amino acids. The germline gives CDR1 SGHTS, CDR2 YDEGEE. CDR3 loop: CASSFKGATEDTQYF. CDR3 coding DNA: TGTGCCAGCAGCTTTAAAGGGGCTACAGAAGATACGCAGTATTTT.

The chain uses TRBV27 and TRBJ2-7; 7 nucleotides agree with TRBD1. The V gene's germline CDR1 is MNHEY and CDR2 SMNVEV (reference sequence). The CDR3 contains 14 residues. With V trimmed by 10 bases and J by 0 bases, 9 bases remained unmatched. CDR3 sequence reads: CANPGTDLSYEQYV. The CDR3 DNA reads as TGTGCCAACCCAGGGACAGACCTCTCCTACGAGCAGTACGTC.

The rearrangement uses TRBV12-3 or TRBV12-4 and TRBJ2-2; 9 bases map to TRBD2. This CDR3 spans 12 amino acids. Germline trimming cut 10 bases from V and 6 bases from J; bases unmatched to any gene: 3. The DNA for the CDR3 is TGTGCCACCCGGACTAGCGCCGGGGAGCTGTTTTTT. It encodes CATRTSAGELFF.

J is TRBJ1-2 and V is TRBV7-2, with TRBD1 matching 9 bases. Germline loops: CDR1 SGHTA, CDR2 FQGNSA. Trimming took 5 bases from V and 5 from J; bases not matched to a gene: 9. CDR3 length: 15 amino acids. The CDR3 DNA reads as TGTGCCAGCAGCCTCCAGGGACAGGGAGGGTATGGCTACACCTTC. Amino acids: CASSLQGQGGYGYTF.

CDR3 coding DNA: TGTGCCAGCTCATCAGATCTTATCTCTGGAAACACCATATATTTT. It is translated as CASSSDLISGNTIYF. The rearrangement links TRBV18 to TRBJ1-3; D unclear. Trimming stripped 5 bases from V and 0 bases from J, with 11 bases between. Germline CDR1 is KGHSH and CDR2 is LQKENI. This CDR3 is 15 amino acids long.

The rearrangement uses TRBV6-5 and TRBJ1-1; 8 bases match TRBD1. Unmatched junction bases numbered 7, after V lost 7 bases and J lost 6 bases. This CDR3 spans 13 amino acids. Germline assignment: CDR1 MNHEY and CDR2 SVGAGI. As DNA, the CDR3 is TGTGCCAGCAATACAGGGGGGCCGGCTGAAGCTTTCTTT. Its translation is CASNTGGPAEAFF.